This TCR beta chain was captured by sequencing in a study of blood T cell repertoires in COVID-19. Study at large: Acute and convalescent COVID-19 specimens originated in the United States, Italy and Spain. Sample material is recorded as cDNA or gDNA derived from T cells, B-cell-depleted T cells, or PBMCs.

As originally analysed: Researchers report that nucleated cell counts were estimated from reference gene primer amplification. Repertoires were generated with immunoSEQ multiplex PCR, while TCRdb's copy carries only in-frame clones and drops some. The DNA gave D and trimming, while V, J and clone size come from that table. This sample has roughly 72,000 clones, with roughly 88% found just once. Germline V lookup: CDR1 WNHNN, CDR2 SYGVQD (reference sequence). CDR3 length: 14 residues. The J segment lost 2 bases and the V segment lost 3 bases, leaving 4 bases of the junction unmatched. The sequence was collected from a human donor in a cohort sampled during active COVID-19. V is TRBV10-1 and J is TRBJ2-7, with 7 bases lining up with TRBD2. The specimen was peripheral blood. This CDR3 is CASSDQGGPYEQYF. The CDR3 nucleotides are TGCGCCAGCAGTGATCAGGGAGGGCCCTACGAGCAGTACTTC.